This T cell receptor beta chain was found in a study of Graves' ophthalmopathy and Graves' hyperthyroidism. CDR1 is SGDLS, CDR2 YYNGEE, per germline. The CDR3 extends over 14 amino acids. Broader study findings: Among expanded thyroid clonotypes above 0.001 frequency, most also occurred in blood.

As diagnostic evidence, clinical symptoms, serum thyroxine, TRAb, thyroid ultrasound and orbital computed tomography were relied upon. Isolation of PBMCs was performed using over 9.5 ml of fresh peripheral blood. In regard to this clonotype: Its target is not known. At one end, the junction sequence differs from germline, possibly due to a read error.

RNA transcripts served as template for amplifying TCR beta CDR3 sequences. A first-round RT-PCR used HTBI primers, followed by a second-round multiplex PCR. TCRdb passed the multiplex PCR reads through MiXCR, listing each CDR3 protein once. The sample comprises over 15,000 distinct CDR3 sequences, 45% to 55% of which are singletons, and about 25% rests with the top ten. This receptor was taken from a woman in her forties with stable Graves' hyperthyroidism. The sequencing sample was made of peripheral blood. The genes are TRBV9 and TRBJ1-6; the D is unclear. The CDR3 DNA reads TGTGCCAGCAGTGACGGGCTGGAAAATTCACCCCTCCGCTTT. It specifies CASSDGLENSPLRF. Together with reference TRBV9 and TRBJ1-6, the CDR3 gives the full variable domain: DSGVTQTPKHLITATGQRVTLRCSPRSGDLSVYWYQQSLDQGLQFLIQYYNGEERAKGNILERFSAQQFPDLHSELNLSSLELGDSALYFCASSDGLENSPLRFGNGTRLTVT.